This is a list of T cell receptor beta chains from one sample in a study of blood T cell repertoires in COVID-19. Some clones are missing from TCRdb's copy, which holds only in-frame ones; the method was immunoSEQ multiplex PCR. The repertoire consists of 250,000 to 300,000 clones, with about 89% occurring once and the leading ten covering around 2%. Specimen: peripheral blood. These receptors came from a woman in her 30s with COVID-19, enrolled during active disease. Each CDR3 is given with its conserved first and last residue. D genes are given only for firm matches. Clone size is stated in some rows and not others, as once, few, many or a class when expanded.

clone_size	d_call	v_call	j_call	cdr3_nt	cdr3_aa
once	.	TRBV28	TRBJ2-7	TGTGCCAGCAGTTTTATCGGTCGGGGGAACTCCTACGAGCAGTACTTC	CASSFIGRGNSYEQYF
.	.	TRBV19	TRBJ1-1	TGTGCCAGTAGTAGCGCAGGGATGAACACTGAAGCTTTCTTT	CASSSAGMNTEAFF
.	TRBD2	TRBV28	TRBJ2-2	TGTGCCAGCAGTACCCCACTAGCGGAGAACACCGGGGAGCTGTTTTTT	CASSTPLAENTGELFF
.	.	TRBV5-1	TRBJ1-5	TGCGCCAGCAGGGAGGGACCCCCCGGCAATCAGCCCCAGCATTTT	CASREGPPGNQPQHF
.	TRBD2	TRBV28	TRBJ2-7	TGTGCCAGCAAGGGAGGGGCCGCCTACGAGCAGTACTTC	CASKGGAAYEQYF
.	.	TRBV6-1	TRBJ1-1	TGTGCCAGCAGTGTGGGCTTCTACAGGGACCTCGCTGGCACTGAAGCTTTCTTT	CASSVGFYRDLAGTEAFF
.	.	TRBV7-8	TRBJ1-1	TGTGCCAGCAGCTACGACGGCAGGGTGGACACTGAAGCTTTCTTT	CASSYDGRVDTEAFF
.	TRBD1	TRBV27	TRBJ1-6	TGTGCCAGCAGTTTAGGGCAGGGGGCCGGGTCACCCCTCCACTTT	CASSLGQGAGSPLHF
.	.	TRBV28	TRBJ2-4	TGTGCCAGCAGTCCCCAGACTCTAGCCAAAAACATTCAGTACTTC	CASSPQTLAKNIQYF
.	.	TRBV9	TRBJ1-1	TGTGCCAGCAGCGTAGTGTCGACAGTCAGCGAAGCTTTCTTT	CASSVVSTVSEAFF
.	.	TRBV13	TRBJ2-5	TGTGCCAGCAGCTATGACAGGAAAGAGACCCAGTACTTC	CASSYDRKETQYF
.	.	TRBV30	TRBJ1-4	TGTGCCTGGAACCAGGGTAGAACAGTTAATGAAAAACTGTTTTTT	CAWNQGRTVNEKLFF
.	TRBD2	TRBV9	TRBJ2-1	TGTGCCAGCAGCGTAGGTGGACTAGCGGGAGGGCATGAGCAGTTCTTC	CASSVGGLAGGHEQFF
.	.	TRBV18	TRBJ1-2	TGTGCCAGCTCACGAACGAAGCGGGACTCAACCGGTGGCTACACCTTC	CASSRTKRDSTGGYTF
.	.	TRBV2	TRBJ2-5	TGTGCCAGCAGGAGCGACAGGTTGGAGACCCAGTACTTC	CASRSDRLETQYF